This TCR beta chain was sequenced in a study of T cells after yellow fever vaccination. From the 5' RACE reads, TCRdb called clonotypes with MiXCR, one entry per CDR3 protein. The table lists approximately 260,000 distinct CDR3 sequences, roughly 5% of them singletons. Findings and caveats of the study: Overall, a small share of clonotypes was seen in both CD4 and CD8 compartments.

This clonotype appeared many times. Its antigen is not known. CDR3 length: 15 residues. CDR1 is ENHRY and CDR2 is SYGVKD in the germline V gene. With 5 bases removed from V and 2 bases from J, the gap between germline ends came to 14 bases. This specimen consisted of CD4+ T cells sorted from PBMCs, obtained on the day of the yellow fever booster vaccination. The chain combines TRBV10-3 with TRBJ2-3; the D gene could be TRBD1 or TRBD2 (5 bases each). The TCR sequence derives from a young man who received the YFV17D yellow fever vaccine. The CDR3 protein is CAISHGGLITDTQYF. For the CDR3, the DNA is TGTGCCATCAGTCATGGGGGTCTAATCACAGATACGCAGTATTTT.